This T cell receptor beta chain was obtained from a study of OX40 agonist ivuxolimab in advanced cancers. On the study more broadly: Hepatocellular carcinoma, melanoma, renal cell or head and neck cancer affected the dose-escalation patients.

The V end lost 4 bases, the J end lost 6 bases, and 18 bases lay between the germline ends. Germline CDR1 SGHTA, CDR2 FQGNSA. The CDR3 is 15 amino acids. Notes on the study in general: Among T cells, CD8+ cells averaged more expanded clones than CD4+ cells. It was not determined which antigens were specifically recognized by the peripheral T cells that had undergone clonal expansion.

The table came from immunoSEQ multiplex PCR; TCRdb's copy has only in-frame clones and leaves some out. The table lists about 110,000 clones, less than 95% of them singletons. Concerning this clone itself: What it binds is not known.

Source: CD4+ or CD8+ T cells sorted from blood, taken in a trial of the OX40 agonist ivuxolimab. This receptor was taken from an adult with an advanced solid tumor such as melanoma, head and neck, liver or kidney cancer. The chain combines TRBV7-2 with TRBJ1-2; D is perhaps TRBD1 (6 bases). The CDR3 sequence is CASSSINRAANGYTF. The CDR3 nucleotides are TGTGCCAGCAGCTCGATTAACAGGGCGGCGAATGGCTACACCTTC. Full variable domain (missing parts from reference TRBV7-2 and TRBJ1-2): GAGVSQSPSNKVTEKGKDVELRCDPISGHTALYWYRQSLGQGLEFLIYFQGNSAPDKSGLPSDRFSAERTGGSVSTLTIQRTQQEDSAVYLCASSSINRAANGYTFGSGTRLTVV.